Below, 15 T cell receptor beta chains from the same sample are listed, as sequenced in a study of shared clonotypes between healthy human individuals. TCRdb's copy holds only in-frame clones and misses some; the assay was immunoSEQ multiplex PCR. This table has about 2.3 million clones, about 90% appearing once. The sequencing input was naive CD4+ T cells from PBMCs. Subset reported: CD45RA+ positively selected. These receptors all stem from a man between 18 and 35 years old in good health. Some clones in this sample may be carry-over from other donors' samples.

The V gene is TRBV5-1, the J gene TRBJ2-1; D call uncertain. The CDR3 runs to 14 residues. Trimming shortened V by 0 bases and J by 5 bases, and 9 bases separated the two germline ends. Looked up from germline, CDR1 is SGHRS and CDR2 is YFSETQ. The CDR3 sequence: CASSLGVLDNEQFF. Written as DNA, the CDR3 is TGCGCCAGCAGCTTGGGTGTTTTGGACAATGAGCAGTTCTTC.

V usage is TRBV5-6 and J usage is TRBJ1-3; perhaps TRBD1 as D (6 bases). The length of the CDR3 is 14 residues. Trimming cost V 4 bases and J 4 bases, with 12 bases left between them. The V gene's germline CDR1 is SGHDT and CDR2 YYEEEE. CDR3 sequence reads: CASSPRGAGNTIYF. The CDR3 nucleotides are TGTGCCAGCAGCCCCCGGGGGGCGGGAAACACCATATATTTT.

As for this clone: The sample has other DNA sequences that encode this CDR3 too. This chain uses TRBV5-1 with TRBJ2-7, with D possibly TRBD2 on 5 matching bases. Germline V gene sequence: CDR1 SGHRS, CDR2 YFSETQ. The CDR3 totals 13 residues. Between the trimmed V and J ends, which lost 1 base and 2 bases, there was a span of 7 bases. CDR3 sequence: CASSLRTAYEQYF. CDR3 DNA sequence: TGCGCCAGCAGCTTGAGGACTGCCTACGAGCAGTACTTC.

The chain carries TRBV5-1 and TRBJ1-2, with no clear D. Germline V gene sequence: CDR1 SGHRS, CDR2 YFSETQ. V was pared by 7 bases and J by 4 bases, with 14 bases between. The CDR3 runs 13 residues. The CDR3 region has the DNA TGCGCCAGCTCCGATGATTCCTCCTATGGCTACACCTTC. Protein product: CASSDDSSYGYTF.

CDR3 protein: CASTVTGVMNEQYF. CDR3 nucleotides: TGTGCCAGCACCGTGACAGGGGTGATGAACGAGCAGTACTTC. The chain links TRBV13 to TRBJ2-7; TRBD1 agrees at 8 bases. The CDR3 spans 14 residues. Germline CDR1 PRHDT, CDR2 FYEKMQ (reference sequence). V shed 7 bases and J 5 bases; nucleotides not matched to a gene: 10.

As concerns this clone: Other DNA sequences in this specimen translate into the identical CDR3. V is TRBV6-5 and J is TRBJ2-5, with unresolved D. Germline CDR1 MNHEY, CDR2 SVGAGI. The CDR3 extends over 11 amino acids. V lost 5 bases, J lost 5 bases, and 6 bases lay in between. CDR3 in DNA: TGTGCCAGCAGTACCGCGGAGACCCAGTACTTC. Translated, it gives CASSTAETQYF.

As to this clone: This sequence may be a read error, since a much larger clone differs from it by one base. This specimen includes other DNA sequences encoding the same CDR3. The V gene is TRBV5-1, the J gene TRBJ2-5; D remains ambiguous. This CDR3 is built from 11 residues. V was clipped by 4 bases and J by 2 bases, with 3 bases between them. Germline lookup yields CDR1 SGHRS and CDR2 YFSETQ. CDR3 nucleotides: TGCGCCAGCAGCGTGCAAGAGACCCAGTACTTC. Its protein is CASSVQETQYF.

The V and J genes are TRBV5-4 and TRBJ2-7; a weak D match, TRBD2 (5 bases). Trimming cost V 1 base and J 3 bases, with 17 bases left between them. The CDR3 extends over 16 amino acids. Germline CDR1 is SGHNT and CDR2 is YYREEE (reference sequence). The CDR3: CASSLSTRTLLYEQYF. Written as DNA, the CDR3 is TGTGCCAGCAGCTTGAGTACTAGAACCCTTCTCTACGAGCAGTACTTC.

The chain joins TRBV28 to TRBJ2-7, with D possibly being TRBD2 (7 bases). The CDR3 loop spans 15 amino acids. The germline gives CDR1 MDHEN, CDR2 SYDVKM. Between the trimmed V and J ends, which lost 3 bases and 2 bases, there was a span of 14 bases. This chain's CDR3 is CASSFGGGPTYEQYF. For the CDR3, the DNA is TGTGCCAGCAGTTTTGGGGGGGGGCCAACCTACGAGCAGTACTTC. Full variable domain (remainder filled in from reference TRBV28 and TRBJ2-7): DVKVTQSSRYLVKRTGEKVFLECVQDMDHENMFWYRQDPGLGLRLIYFSYDVKMKEKGDIPEGYSVSREKKERFSLILESASTNQTSMYLCASSFGGGPTYEQYFGPGTRLTVT.

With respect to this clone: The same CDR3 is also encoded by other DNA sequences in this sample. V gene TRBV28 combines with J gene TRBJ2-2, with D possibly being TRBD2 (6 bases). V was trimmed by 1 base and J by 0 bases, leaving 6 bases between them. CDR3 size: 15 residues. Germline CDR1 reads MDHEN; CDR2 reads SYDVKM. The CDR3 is CASSLSGANTGELFF. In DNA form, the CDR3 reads TGTGCCAGCAGTTTATCGGGGGCGAACACCGGGGAGCTGTTTTTT.

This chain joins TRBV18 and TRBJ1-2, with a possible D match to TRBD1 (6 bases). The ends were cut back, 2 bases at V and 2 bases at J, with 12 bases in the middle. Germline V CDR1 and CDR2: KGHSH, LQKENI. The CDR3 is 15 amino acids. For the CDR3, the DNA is TGTGCCAGCTCACCAGTGGCAGGGGCCAACTATGGCTACACCTTC. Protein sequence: CASSPVAGANYGYTF.

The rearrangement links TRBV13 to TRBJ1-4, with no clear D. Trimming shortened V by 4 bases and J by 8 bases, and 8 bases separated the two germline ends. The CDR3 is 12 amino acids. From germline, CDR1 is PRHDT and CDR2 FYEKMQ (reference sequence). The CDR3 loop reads CASSSKGEKLFF. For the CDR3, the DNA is TGTGCCAGCAGCTCCAAAGGGGAAAAACTGTTTTTT.

The CDR3 DNA sequence: TGCGCCAGCAGCCCTACCGGGACAGGGATGCGCAATGAGCAGTTCTTC. Residues: CASSPTGTGMRNEQFF. The chain employs TRBV5-1 and TRBJ2-1, with 9 bases fitting TRBD1. The trim removed 4 bases at V and 6 bases at J, leaving 11 bases unmatched. CDR1 is SGHRS and CDR2 is YFSETQ in the germline V gene. The CDR3 totals 16 residues.

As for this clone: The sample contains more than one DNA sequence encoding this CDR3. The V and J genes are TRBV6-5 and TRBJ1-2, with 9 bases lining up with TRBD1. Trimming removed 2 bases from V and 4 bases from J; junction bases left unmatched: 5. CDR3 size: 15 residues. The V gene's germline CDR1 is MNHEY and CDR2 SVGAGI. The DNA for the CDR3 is TGTGCCAGCAGTTACCCGACAGGGGGGGGCTATGGCTACACCTTC. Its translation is CASSYPTGGGYGYTF.

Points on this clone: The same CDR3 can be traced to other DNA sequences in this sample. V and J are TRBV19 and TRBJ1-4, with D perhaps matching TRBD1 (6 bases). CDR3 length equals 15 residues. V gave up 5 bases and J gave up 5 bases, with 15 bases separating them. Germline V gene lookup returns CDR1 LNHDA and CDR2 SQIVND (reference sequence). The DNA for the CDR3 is TGTGCCAGTAGTCCCAAACAGGGACCGAATGAAAAACTGTTTTTT. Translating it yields CASSPKQGPNEKLFF.